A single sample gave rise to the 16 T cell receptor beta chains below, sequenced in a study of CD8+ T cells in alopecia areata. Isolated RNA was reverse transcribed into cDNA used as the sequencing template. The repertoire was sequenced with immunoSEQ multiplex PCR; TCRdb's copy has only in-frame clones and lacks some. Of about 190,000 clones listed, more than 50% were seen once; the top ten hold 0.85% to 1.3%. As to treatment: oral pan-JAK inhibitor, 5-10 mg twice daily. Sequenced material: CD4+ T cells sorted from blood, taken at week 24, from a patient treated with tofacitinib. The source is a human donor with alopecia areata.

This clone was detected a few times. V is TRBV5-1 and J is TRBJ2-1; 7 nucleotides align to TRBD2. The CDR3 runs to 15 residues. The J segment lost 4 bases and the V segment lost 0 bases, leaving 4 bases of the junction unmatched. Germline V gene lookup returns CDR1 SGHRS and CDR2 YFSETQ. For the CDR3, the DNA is TGCGCCAGCAGCTTGGCGGGGGGACTTTACAATGAGCAGTTCTTC. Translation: CASSLAGGLYNEQFF.

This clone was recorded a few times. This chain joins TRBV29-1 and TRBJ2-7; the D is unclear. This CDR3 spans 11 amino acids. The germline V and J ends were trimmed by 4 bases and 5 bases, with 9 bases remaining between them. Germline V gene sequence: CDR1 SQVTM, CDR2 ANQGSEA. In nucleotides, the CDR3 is TGCAGCGTTGTCAGGAATAACGAGCAGTACTTC. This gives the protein CSVVRNNEQYF.

CDR3 coding DNA: TGTGCCAGCAGTCGTATCCTGGGGGCGGGACACAATGAGCAGTTCTTC. It codes for CASSRILGAGHNEQFF. The chain links TRBV27 to TRBJ2-1; either TRBD1 or TRBD2 may supply D (6 bases each). The CDR3 runs 16 residues. Germline V gene lookup returns CDR1 MNHEY and CDR2 SMNVEV (reference sequence). Trimming cost V 5 bases and J 5 bases, with 19 bases left between them.

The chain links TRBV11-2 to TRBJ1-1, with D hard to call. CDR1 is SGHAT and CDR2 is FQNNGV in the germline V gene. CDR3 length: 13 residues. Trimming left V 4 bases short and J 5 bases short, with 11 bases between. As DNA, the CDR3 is TGTGCCAGCAGCTCAATCGCCGGGACTGAAGCTTTCTTT. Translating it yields CASSSIAGTEAFF.

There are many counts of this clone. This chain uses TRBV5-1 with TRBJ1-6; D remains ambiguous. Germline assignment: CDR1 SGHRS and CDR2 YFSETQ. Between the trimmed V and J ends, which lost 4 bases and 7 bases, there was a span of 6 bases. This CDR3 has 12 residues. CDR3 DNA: TGCGCCAGCAGCATGAACAATTCACCCCTCCACTTT. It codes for CASSMNNSPLHF.

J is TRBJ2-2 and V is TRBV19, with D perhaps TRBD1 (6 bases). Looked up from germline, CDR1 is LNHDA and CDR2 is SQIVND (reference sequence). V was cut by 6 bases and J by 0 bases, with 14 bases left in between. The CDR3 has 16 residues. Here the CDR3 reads CASSVDRRANTGELFF. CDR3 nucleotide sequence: TGTGCCAGTAGCGTAGACAGGAGAGCGAACACCGGGGAGCTGTTTTTT.

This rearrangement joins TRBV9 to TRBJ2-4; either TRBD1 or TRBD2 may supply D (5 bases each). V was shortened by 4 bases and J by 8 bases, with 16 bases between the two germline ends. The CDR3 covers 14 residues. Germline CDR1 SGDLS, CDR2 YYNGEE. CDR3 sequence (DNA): TGTGCCAGCAGCTCCGGGACCCCAAAGGACATTCAGTACTTC. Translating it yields CASSSGTPKDIQYF.

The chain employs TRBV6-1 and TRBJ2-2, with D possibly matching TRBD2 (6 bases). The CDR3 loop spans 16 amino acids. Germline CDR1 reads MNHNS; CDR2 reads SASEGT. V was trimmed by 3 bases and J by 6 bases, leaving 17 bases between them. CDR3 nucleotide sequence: TGTGCCAGCAGTGATCGAGGAGGGGTGGTGGCCGGGGAGCTGTTTTTT. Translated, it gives CASSDRGGVVAGELFF.

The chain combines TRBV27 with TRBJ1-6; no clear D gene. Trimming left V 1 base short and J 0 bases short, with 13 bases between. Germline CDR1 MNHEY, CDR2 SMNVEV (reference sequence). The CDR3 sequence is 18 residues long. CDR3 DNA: TGTGCCAGCAGTTTATACAGCCCTCGTAGCTCCTATAATTCACCCCTCCACTTT. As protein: CASSLYSPRSSYNSPLHF.

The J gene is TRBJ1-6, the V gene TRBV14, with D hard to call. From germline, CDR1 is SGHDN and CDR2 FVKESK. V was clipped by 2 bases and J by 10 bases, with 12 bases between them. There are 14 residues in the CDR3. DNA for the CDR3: TGTGCCAGCAGCCAACAAACCGGCGGATCACCCCTCCACTTT. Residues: CASSQQTGGSPLHF.

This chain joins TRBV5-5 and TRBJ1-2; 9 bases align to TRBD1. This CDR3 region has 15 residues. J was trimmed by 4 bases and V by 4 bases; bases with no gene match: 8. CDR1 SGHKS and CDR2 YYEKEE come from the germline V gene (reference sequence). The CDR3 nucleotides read TGTGCCAGCAGCCATCCCGGGACAGGGCTCTATGGCTACACCTTC. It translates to CASSHPGTGLYGYTF.

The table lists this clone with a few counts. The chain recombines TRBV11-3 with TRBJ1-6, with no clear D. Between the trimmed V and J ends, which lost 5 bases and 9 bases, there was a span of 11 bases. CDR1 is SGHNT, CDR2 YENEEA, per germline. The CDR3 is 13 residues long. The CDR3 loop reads CASSTRRGSPLHF. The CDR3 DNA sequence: TGTGCCAGCAGCACCCGACGGGGTTCACCCCTCCACTTT.

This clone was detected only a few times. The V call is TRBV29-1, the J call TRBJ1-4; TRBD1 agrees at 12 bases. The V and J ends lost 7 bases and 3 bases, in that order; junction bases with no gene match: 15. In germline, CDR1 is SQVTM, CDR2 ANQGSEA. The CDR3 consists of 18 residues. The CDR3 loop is CSAKSLVGQGASNEKLFF. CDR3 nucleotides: TGCAGCGCCAAAAGTCTTGTGGGACAGGGGGCTTCTAATGAAAAACTGTTTTTT.

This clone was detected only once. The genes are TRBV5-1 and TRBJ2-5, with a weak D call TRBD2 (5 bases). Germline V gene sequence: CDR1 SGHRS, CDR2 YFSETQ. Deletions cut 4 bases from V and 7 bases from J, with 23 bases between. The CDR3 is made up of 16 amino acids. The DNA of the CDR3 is TGCGCCAGCAGCGGTGTAGGTGAGGGAACGAGTCTGACCCAGTACTTC. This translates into CASSGVGEGTSLTQYF.

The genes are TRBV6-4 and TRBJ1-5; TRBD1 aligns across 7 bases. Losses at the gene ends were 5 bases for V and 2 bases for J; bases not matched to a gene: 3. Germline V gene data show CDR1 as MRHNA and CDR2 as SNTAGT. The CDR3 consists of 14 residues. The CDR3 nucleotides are TGTGCCAGCAGTCCCCAGGGGGGCAATCAGCCCCAGCATTTT. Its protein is CASSPQGGNQPQHF.

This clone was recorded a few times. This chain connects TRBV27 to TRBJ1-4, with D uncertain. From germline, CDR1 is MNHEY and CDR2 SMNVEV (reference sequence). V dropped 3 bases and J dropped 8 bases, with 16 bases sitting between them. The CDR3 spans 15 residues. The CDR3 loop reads CASSFRADQREKLFF. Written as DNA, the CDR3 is TGTGCCAGCAGTTTTAGGGCGGACCAAAGAGAAAAACTGTTTTTT.